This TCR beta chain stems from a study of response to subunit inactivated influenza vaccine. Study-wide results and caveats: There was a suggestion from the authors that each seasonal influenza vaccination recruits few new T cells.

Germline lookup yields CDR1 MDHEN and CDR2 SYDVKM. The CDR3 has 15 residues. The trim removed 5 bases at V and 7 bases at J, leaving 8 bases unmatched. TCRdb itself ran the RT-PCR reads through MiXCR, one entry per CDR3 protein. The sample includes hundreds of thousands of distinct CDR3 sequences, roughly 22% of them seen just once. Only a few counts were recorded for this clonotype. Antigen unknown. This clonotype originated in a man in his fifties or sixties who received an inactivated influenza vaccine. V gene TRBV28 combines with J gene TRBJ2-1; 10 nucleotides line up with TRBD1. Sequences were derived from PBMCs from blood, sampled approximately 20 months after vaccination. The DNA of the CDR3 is TGTGCCAGCAGTAGTGGGACAGGGGTGTGGAATGAGCAGTTCTTC. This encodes CASSSGTGVWNEQFF.